This T cell receptor (beta chain) appears in the sequencing data of a study of a mutant IDH1 vaccine in newly diagnosed glioma. Study-level background: Patients got their first vaccination 4-6 weeks after radiotherapy alone, or with temozolomide cycles. Pretreatment consisted of radiotherapy, temozolomide, or both, with most receiving both. Visit V12 happened at week 35; visit V13 happened at week 47.

As to this clone: The antigen is not known.

Time point defined: week 47, end of study. What each vaccine dose contained was 300 ug of mutant IDH1 20-mer peptide, accompanied by topical imiquimod. The method was immunoSEQ multiplex PCR; TCRdb's version includes in-frame clones alone and lacks a portion of them. The data contain 30,000 or so clones, approximately 90% of them singletons. Germline V lookup: CDR1 GTSNPN, CDR2 SVGIG (reference sequence). Trimming shortened V by 0 bases and J by 3 bases, and 11 bases separated the two germline ends. The CDR3 extends over 14 amino acids. V usage is TRBV30 and J usage is TRBJ1-2; D remains unclear. The receptor was isolated from a man between 35 and 55 years old with glioma. This specimen consisted of PBMCs, obtained from a glioma patient whose treatment included an IDH1 peptide vaccine. Written as DNA, the CDR3 is TGTGCCTGGAGTGTAAGAGGGATCCACTATGGCTACACCTTC. Residues: CAWSVRGIHYGYTF.